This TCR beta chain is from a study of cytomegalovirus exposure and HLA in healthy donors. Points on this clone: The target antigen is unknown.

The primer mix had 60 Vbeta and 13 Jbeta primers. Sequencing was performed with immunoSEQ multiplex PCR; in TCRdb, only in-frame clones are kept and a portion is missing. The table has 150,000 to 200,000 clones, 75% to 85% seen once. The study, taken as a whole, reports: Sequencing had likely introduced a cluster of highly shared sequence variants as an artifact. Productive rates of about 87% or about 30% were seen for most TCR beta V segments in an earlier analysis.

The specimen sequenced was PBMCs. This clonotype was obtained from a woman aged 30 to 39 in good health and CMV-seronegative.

The CDR3 reads CASSSAGYEQYF. Written as DNA, the CDR3 is TGTGCCAGCAGCTCGGCGGGGTACGAGCAGTACTTC. The gene calls are TRBV7-9 and TRBJ2-7; D might be TRBD2 (6 bases). Between the trimmed V and J ends, which lost 4 bases and 4 bases, there was a span of 8 bases. CDR3 length: 12 residues. The V gene's germline CDR1 is SEHNR and CDR2 FQNEAQ (reference sequence). Looking up the rest from reference TRBV7-9 and TRBJ2-7 gives the full variable domain: DTGVSQNPRHKITKRGQNVTFRCDPISEHNRLYWYRQTLGQGPEFLTYFQNEAQLEKSRLLSDRFSAERPKGSFSTLEIQRTEQGDSAMYLCASSSAGYEQYFGPGTRLTVT.